Listed below are T cell receptor beta chains from one sample, sequenced in a study of blood T cell repertoires in COVID-19. TCRdb's copy holds only in-frame clones and misses some; the assay was immunoSEQ multiplex PCR. This sample has 150,000 to 200,000 clones, with over 70% found just once. Sequencing was carried out using peripheral blood. These receptors were collected from a man in his 70s with acute or convalescent COVID-19. CDR3s include the opening cysteine and the closing phenylalanine or tryptophan.

cdr3_length v_call cdr3_aa
16 TRBV7-6 CASSLKTSGRAYEQFF
18 TRBV18 CASSPGGLAGQGVDTQYF
17 TRBV15 CATSSGLAGVSAGELFF
15 TRBV5-4 CASSFSGQNTDTQYF
15 TRBV19 CASSMTGHLSYEQYF
14 TRBV4-3 CAKRQARMNTEAFF
15 TRBV7-2 CASSISGAPYNEQFF
13 TRBV10-1 CASRGTSGYEQYF
13 TRBV27 CASSLSGLYGYTF
16 TRBV5-1 CASSFPETGADYEQYF
14 TRBV19 CASSIQQGNYGYTF
13 TRBV11-1 CASSLGNRDEQFF
11 TRBV12-3/TRBV12-4 CASSLGTEPYF
14 TRBV28 CASRGQGSSYGYTF
14 TRBV10-3 CAIRTSGETGELFF
16 TRBV5-8 CASSSNNRGPYNEQFF
15 TRBV14 CASSQSAGGTGELFF
16 TRBV23-1 CASKGTERRNNQPQHF
15 TRBV27 CASRTTSGGYNEQFF
14 TRBV30 CACRIQGANSPLHF
15 TRBV19 CASSIRGEYNSPLHF
13 TRBV6-1 CASSEGEIETQYF
14 TRBV28 CASSFGDSYEKLFF
18 TRBV27 CASSFGDRYHISNQPQHF
15 TRBV7-9 CASSPHITLNYGYTF
15 TRBV7-9 CASSPLQVGTDTQYF
14 TRBV19 CASSITTPNTEAFF